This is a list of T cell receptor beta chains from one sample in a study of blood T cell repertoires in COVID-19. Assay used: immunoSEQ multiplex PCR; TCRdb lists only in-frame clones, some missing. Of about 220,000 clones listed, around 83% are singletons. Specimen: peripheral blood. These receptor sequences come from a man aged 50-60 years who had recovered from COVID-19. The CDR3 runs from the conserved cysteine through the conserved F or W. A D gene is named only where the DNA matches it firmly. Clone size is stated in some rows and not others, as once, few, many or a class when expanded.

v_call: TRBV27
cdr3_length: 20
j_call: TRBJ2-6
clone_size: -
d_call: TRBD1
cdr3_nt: TGTGCCAGCAGTTTACGGGCAACCGGGACAGGGGGCGCTGGGGCCAACGTCCTGACTTTC
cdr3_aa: CASSLRATGTGGAGANVLTF

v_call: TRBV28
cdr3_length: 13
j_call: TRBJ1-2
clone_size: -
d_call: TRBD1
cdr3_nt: TGTGCCACCCTGGACAGGAGTTTCTATGGCTACACCTTC
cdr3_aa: CATLDRSFYGYTF

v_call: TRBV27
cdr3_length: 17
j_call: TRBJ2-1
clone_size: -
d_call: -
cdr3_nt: TGTGCCAGCAGTTCCACCCGCGAAAGAGGGTCCTACAATGAGCAGTTCTTC
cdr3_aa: CASSSTRERGSYNEQFF

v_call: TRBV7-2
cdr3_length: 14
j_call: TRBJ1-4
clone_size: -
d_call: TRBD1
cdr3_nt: TGTGCCAGCAGCTTAGGACAGGGTACTGAAAAACTGTTTTTT
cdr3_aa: CASSLGQGTEKLFF

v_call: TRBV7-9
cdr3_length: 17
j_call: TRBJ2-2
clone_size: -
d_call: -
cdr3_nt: TGTGCCAGCAGCTCAATTGGGGGGGCAGGTCGCACCGGGGAGCTGTTTTTT
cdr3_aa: CASSSIGGAGRTGELFF

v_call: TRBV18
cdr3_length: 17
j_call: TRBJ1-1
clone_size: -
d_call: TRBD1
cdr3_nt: TGTGCCAGCTCACCATATAGACAGGGGAAGGCGAGCACTGAAGCTTTCTTT
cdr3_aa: CASSPYRQGKASTEAFF

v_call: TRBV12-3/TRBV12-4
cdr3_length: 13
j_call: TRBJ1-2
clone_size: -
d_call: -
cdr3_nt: TGTGCCAGCAGACCGAACAGGGCTCATGGCTACACCTTC
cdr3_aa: CASRPNRAHGYTF

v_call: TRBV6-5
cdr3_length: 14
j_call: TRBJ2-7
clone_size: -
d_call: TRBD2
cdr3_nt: TGTGCCAGCAGCATTAGCGGGGCTACCTACGAGCAGTACTTC
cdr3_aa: CASSISGATYEQYF

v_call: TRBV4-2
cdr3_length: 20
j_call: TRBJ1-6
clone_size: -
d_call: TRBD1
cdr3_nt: TGTGCCAGCAGCAGATCTCCGGGCGAAATCAGGGGGCGCGGGGGTTCACCCCTCCACTTT
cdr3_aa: CASSRSPGEIRGRGGSPLHF

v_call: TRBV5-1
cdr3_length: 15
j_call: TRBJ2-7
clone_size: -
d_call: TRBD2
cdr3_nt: TGCGCCAGCAGCCTCCCCGGGACTAGCATCTACGAGCAGTACTTC
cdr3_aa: CASSLPGTSIYEQYF

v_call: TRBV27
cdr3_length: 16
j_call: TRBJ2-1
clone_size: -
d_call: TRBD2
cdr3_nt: TGTGCCAGCAGTAACCGCGGCGGGAGTTTGTTGGATGAGCAGTTCTTC
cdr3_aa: CASSNRGGSLLDEQFF

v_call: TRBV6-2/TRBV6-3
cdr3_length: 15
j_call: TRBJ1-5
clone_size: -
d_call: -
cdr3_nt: TGTGCCAGCAGTTACACCGGGGTTAGCAATCAGCCCCAGCATTTT
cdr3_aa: CASSYTGVSNQPQHF

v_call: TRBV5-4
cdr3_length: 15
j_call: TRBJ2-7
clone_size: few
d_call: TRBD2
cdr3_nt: TGTGCCAGCAGCTCAATAGCGGGAGGGCCATACGAGCAGTACTTC
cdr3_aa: CASSSIAGGPYEQYF

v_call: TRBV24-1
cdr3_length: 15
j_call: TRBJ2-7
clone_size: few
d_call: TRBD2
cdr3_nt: TGTGCCACCAGTGGCGGGACTAGCGGCTCCTACGAGCAGTACTTC
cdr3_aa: CATSGGTSGSYEQYF

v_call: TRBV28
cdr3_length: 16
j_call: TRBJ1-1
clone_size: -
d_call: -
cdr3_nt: TGTGCCAGCAGTTCCCGCGGAGGGCCTCGGAACACTGAAGCTTTCTTT
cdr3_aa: CASSSRGGPRNTEAFF

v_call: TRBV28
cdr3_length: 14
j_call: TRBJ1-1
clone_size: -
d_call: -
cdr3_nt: TGTGCCAGCAGCCGACGGGGAGGGGTCACTGAAGCTTTCTTT
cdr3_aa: CASSRRGGVTEAFF

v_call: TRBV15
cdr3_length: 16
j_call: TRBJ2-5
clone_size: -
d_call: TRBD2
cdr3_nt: TGTGCCACCAGCAGAGGAGTTAGCGGGGGTAAAGAGACCCAGTACTTC
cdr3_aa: CATSRGVSGGKETQYF

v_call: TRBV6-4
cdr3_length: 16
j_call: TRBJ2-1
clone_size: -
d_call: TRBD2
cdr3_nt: TGTGCCAGCAGTGCCCAGTGGAGCGGGGGGAACAATGAGCAGTTCTTC
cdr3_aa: CASSAQWSGGNNEQFF